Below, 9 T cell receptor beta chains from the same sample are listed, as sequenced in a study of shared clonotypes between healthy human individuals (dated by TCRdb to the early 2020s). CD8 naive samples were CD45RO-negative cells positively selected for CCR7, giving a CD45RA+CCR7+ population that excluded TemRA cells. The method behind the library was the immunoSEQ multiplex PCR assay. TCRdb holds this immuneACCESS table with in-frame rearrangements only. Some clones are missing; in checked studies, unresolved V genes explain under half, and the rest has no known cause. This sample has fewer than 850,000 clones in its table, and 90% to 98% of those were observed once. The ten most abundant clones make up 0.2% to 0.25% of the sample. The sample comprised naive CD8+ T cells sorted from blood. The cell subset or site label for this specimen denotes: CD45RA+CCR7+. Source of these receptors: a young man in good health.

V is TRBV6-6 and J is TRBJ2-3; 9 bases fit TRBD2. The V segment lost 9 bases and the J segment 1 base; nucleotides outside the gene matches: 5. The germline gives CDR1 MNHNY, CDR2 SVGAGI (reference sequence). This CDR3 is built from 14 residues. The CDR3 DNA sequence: TGTGCCAGTTCCGCGGGAGGGGGCACAGATACGCAGTATTTT. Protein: CASSAGGGTDTQYF.

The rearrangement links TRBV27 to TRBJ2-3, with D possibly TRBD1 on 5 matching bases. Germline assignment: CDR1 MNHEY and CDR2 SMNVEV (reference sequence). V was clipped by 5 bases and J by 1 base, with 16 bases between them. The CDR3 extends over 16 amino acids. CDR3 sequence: CASSTPRQPRTDTQYF. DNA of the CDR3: TGTGCCAGCAGTACCCCTCGACAGCCTCGCACAGATACGCAGTATTTT.

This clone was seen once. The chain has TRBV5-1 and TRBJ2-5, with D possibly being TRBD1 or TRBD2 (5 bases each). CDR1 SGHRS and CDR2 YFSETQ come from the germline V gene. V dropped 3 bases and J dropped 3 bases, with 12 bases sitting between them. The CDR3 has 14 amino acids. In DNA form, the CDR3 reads TGCGCCAGCAGCTACCTAGGGACGGAAGAGACCCAGTACTTC. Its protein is CASSYLGTEETQYF. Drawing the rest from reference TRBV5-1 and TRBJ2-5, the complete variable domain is KAGVTQTPRYLIKTRGQQVTLSCSPISGHRSVSWYQQTPGQGLQFLFEYFSETQRNKGNFPGRFSGRQFSNSRSEMNVSTLELGDSALYLCASSYLGTEETQYFGPGTRLLVL.

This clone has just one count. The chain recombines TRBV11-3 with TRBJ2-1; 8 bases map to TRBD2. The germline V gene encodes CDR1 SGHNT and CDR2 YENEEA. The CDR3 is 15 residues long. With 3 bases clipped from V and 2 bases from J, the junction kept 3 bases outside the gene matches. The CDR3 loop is CASSFTGGTYNEQFF. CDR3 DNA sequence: TGTGCCAGCAGCTTTACGGGAGGGACCTACAATGAGCAGTTCTTC.

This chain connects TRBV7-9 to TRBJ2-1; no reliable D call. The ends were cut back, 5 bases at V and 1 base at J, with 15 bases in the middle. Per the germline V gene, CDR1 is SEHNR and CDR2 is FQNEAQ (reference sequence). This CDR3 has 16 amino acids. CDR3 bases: TGTGCCAGCAGCCCCCCGGAAAGTCGTTCCTACAATGAGCAGTTCTTC. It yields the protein CASSPPESRSYNEQFF. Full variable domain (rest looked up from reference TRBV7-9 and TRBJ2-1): DTGVSQNPRHKITKRGQNVTFRCDPISEHNRLYWYRQTLGQGPEFLTYFQNEAQLEKSRLLSDRFSAERPKGSFSTLEIQRTEQGDSAMYLCASSPPESRSYNEQFFGPGTRLTVL.

The chain's CDR3 is CASSLYRGSQPQHF. Here the CDR3 DNA reads TGTGCCAGCAGTTTGTACAGGGGGAGTCAGCCCCAGCATTTT. V is TRBV27 and J is TRBJ1-5; 8 positions agree with TRBD1. V dropped 3 bases and J dropped 6; count of bases not matched to a gene: 4. CDR1 and CDR2 from the germline V gene are MNHEY and SMNVEV (reference sequence). The CDR3 contains 14 residues.

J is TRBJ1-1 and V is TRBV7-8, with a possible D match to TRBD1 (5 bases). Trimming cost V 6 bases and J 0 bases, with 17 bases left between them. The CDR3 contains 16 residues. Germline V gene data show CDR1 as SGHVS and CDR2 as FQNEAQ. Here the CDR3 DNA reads TGTGCCAGCAGATATACAAGGGACGAAATGAACACTGAAGCTTTCTTT. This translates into CASRYTRDEMNTEAFF.

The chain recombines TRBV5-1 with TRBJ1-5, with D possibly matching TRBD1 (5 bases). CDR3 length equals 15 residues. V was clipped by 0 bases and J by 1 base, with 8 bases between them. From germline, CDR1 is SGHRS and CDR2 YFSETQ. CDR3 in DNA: TGCGCCAGCAGCTTGGGGCAGGGAAGCAATCAGCCCCAGCATTTT. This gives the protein CASSLGQGSNQPQHF.

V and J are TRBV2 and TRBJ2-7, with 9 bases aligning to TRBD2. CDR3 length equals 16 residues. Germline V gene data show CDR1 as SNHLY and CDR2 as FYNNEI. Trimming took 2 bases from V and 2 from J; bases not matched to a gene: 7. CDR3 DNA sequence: TGTGCCAGCAGTGAACGGCTAGCGGGAATCACCTACGAGCAGTACTTC. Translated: CASSERLAGITYEQYF.